A single sample is the source of the 13 T cell receptor beta chains below, sequenced in a study of T cells in Graves' hyperthyroidism and ophthalmopathy. TCR beta CDR3 regions were amplified from RNA. During a first-round RT-PCR of the TCR CDR3, the HTBI primer set was used. TCRdb fed the multiplex PCR reads into MiXCR, producing one record per CDR3 protein. The sample holds 650,000 to 800,000 distinct CDR3 sequences; 45% are singletons and the top ten take 6.5% to 9%. Sequenced: peripheral blood or thyroid tissue (not recorded which). The receptor source for this set is an adult man with Graves' disease, either hyperthyroidism or ophthalmopathy (not recorded which).

This chain uses TRBV6-6 with TRBJ1-4; tentative D call: TRBD1 (5 bases). The germline CDR1 and CDR2 sequences are MNHNY and SVGAGI (reference sequence). V lost 5 bases and J lost 3, with 13 bases in between. This CDR3 is built from 15 residues. CDR3 sequence: CASSESTGSNEKLFF. CDR3 in DNA: TGTGCCAGCAGTGAATCCACAGGATCTAATGAAAAACTGTTTTTT.

V and J are TRBV5-1 and TRBJ2-6; 7 bases fit TRBD1. Trimming removed 5 bases from V and 2 bases from J; junction bases left unmatched: 1. The CDR3 consists of 14 residues. Germline-derived CDR1 and CDR2 are SGHRS and YFSETQ. CDR3 nucleotides: TGCGCCAGCAGAGGGACAGCTGGGGCCAACGTCCTGACTTTC. Residues: CASRGTAGANVLTF.

The J gene is TRBJ2-5, the V gene TRBV25-1; maybe TRBD2 (5 bases). CDR3 length: 16 amino acids. Germline assignment: CDR1 MGHDK and CDR2 SYGVNS. The V and J ends lost 4 bases and 7 bases respectively, with 22 bases between them. The CDR3 region is CASSARERAASGTQYF. As DNA, the CDR3 is TGTGCCAGCAGTGCAAGGGAGCGAGCCGCCTCGGGGACCCAGTACTTC.

This clonotype was seen once. A read error may produce the germline difference seen at one junction end. The chain couples TRBV11-1 to TRBJ1-4; 8 bases match TRBD1. CDR3 length equals 16 residues. Germline CDR1 reads SGHAT; CDR2 reads FQDESV (reference sequence). The CDR3 reads CASNLTGGSTNEKLFF. The CDR3 DNA reads as TGTGCCAGCAACTTAACAGGGGGATCGACTAATGAAAAACTGTTTTTT.

This clonotype was counted between two and nine times. This rearrangement joins TRBV28 to TRBJ1-5, with no clear D. This CDR3 contains 14 residues. Trimming pared 1 base from V and 5 bases from J, leaving 9 bases between. In germline, CDR1 is MDHEN, CDR2 SYDVKM. The CDR3, as DNA: TGTGCCAGCAGTTTATTCCGCGTTGATCAGCCCCAGCATTTT. Protein product: CASSLFRVDQPQHF.

J is TRBJ2-5 and V is TRBV7-2, with 9 bases identical to TRBD2. CDR3 length: 18 residues. V was pared by 4 bases and J by 1 base, with 13 bases of the junction left unmatched. Germline V gene sequence: CDR1 SGHTA, CDR2 FQGNSA. DNA of the CDR3: TGTGCCAGCAGCTCGGGGCGGGGGGGCCTTTTGGGCCAAGAGACCCAGTACTTC. Translation: CASSSGRGGLLGQETQYF.

The rearrangement uses TRBV6-6 and TRBJ2-7; 13 bases fit TRBD2. The trim removed 5 bases at V and 6 bases at J, leaving 7 bases unmatched. The CDR3 is made up of 15 amino acids. The V gene's germline CDR1 is MNHNY and CDR2 SVGAGI (reference sequence). CDR3 DNA: TGTGCCAGCAGTCCGAGACTAGCGGGAGGCGGCGAGCAGTACTTC. Its protein product is CASSPRLAGGGEQYF.

This chain uses TRBV30 with TRBJ1-4, with 9 bases matching TRBD1. The CDR3 spans 11 residues. The V gene's germline CDR1 is GTSNPN and CDR2 SVGIG (reference sequence). V lost 5 bases, J lost 8 bases, and 0 bases stayed unmatched. CDR3 DNA sequence: TGTGCCTGGGGACAGGGGGAAAAACTGTTTTTT. It is translated as CAWGQGEKLFF.

This clonotype was seen many times. This chain connects TRBV7-2 to TRBJ1-3; 10 bases are a match to TRBD1. The germline CDR1 and CDR2 sequences are SGHTA and FQGNSA. The CDR3 runs 15 residues. The V gene end was trimmed by 2 bases and the J gene end by 5 bases; junction bases not matched to a gene: 3. The CDR3 reads CASSLSTGGRNTIYF. CDR3 nucleotide sequence: TGTGCCAGCAGCTTATCGACAGGGGGCAGAAACACCATATATTTT.

As regards this clonotype: Just one base apart from a much larger clone, this may be a read error. The chain is built from TRBV2 and TRBJ2-5, with unresolved D. Per germline, CDR1 SNHLY and CDR2 FYNNEI. Between the trimmed V and J ends, which lost 0 bases and 4 bases, there was a span of 18 bases. This CDR3 region has 17 residues. The CDR3 region has the DNA TGTGCCAGCAGTGAAGCTTCGGCAGACCTGTACCGAGAGACCCAGTACTTC. It is translated as CASSEASADLYRETQYF.

This clonotype came up many times. CDR3 coding DNA: TGCAGCGTTGAAGAGGGACAGGGCGCCGGGGAGCTGTTTTTT. Protein: CSVEEGQGAGELFF. The chain has TRBV29-1 and TRBJ2-2; TRBD1 agrees at 9 bases. The ends lost 0 bases at V and 6 bases at J; junction bases unmatched: 2. The CDR3 is 14 residues long. Germline V gene lookup returns CDR1 SQVTM and CDR2 ANQGSEA.

This clonotype was detected a few times. V usage is TRBV6-5 and J usage is TRBJ2-7; D is unclear. The CDR3 loop spans 13 amino acids. Germline loops: CDR1 MNHEY, CDR2 SVGAGI. V lost 0 bases, J lost 5 bases, and 8 bases lay in between. For the CDR3, the DNA is TGTGCCAGCAGTTACTCTAGATCGGACGAGCAGTACTTC. Translation: CASSYSRSDEQYF.

This clonotype was found many times. The chain uses TRBV9 and TRBJ1-2, with 7 positions matching TRBD1. The length of the CDR3 is 13 residues. The V gene's germline CDR1 is SGDLS and CDR2 YYNGEE. J lost 7 bases, V lost 2 bases, and 5 bases had no gene match. CDR3 sequence reads: CASSVSGGGGYTF. Written as DNA, the CDR3 is TGTGCCAGCAGCGTTTCAGGGGGTGGTGGCTACACCTTC.